These 27 T cell receptor beta chains came from one sample sequenced in a study of long-term antiretroviral therapy in people with HIV. Sequencing used immunoSEQ v3.0 at survey level. TCRdb's copy holds only in-frame clones and misses some; the assay was immunoSEQ multiplex PCR. Among about 35,000 clones listed, about four fifths were seen once. Sample: unsorted PBMCs, taken 0.3 years after starting antiretroviral therapy. Source of these receptors: a man aged 18-30 years with HIV.

The J gene is TRBJ2-4, the V gene TRBV5-7; possibly TRBD1 or TRBD2 for D (6 bases each). TRBV5-7 is treated as an ORF (open reading frame) with a function not yet certain. V was pared by 0 bases and J by 13 bases, with 32 bases between. The CDR3 contains 19 residues. The CDR3 spells CASSLDDGDRGRTEGGQYF. CDR3 DNA: TGTGCCAGCAGCTTGGATGATGGGGATCGTGGCAGGACCGAGGGGGGACAGTACTTC.

This chain links TRBV7-2 with TRBJ2-3; D is unclear. The CDR3 is 14 amino acids. Germline CDR1 is SGHTA and CDR2 is FQGNSA. V was pared by 5 bases and J by 5 bases, with 14 bases between. CDR3 nucleotides: TGTGCCAGCAGCCTTCAACAGTATCTAGATACGCAGTATTTT. This codes for CASSLQQYLDTQYF. Full variable domain (outside the CDR3, taken from reference TRBV7-2 and TRBJ2-3): GAGVSQSPSNKVTEKGKDVELRCDPISGHTALYWYRQSLGQGLEFLIYFQGNSAPDKSGLPSDRFSAERTGGSVSTLTIQRTQQEDSAVYLCASSLQQYLDTQYFGPGTRLTVL.

V is TRBV11-2 and J is TRBJ2-1; possibly TRBD1 or TRBD2 for D (6 bases each). The V end lost 0 bases, the J end lost 5 bases, and 14 bases lay between the germline ends. The CDR3 covers 16 residues. Germline loops: CDR1 SGHAT, CDR2 FQNNGV. CDR3 bases: TGTGCCAGCAGCTTAGAACTGGCCGGGGGCCACAATGAGCAGTTCTTC. As protein: CASSLELAGGHNEQFF.

This chain joins TRBV7-9 and TRBJ2-7; D is undetermined. Per the germline V gene, CDR1 is SEHNR and CDR2 is FQNEAQ (reference sequence). The CDR3 sequence is 16 residues long. V lost 1 base and J 2 bases, leaving 15 bases between the germline ends. CDR3 coding DNA: TGTGCCAGCAGCTTAGTTGGTTCCGGGCGGACCTACGAGCAGTACTTC. This encodes CASSLVGSGRTYEQYF.

This clone has just a few counts. This rearrangement joins TRBV28 to TRBJ1-3; D gene uncertain. V lost 3 bases and J 2 bases, leaving 8 bases between the germline ends. The germline V gene has CDR1 MDHEN and CDR2 SYDVKM. The CDR3 extends over 14 amino acids. The DNA of the CDR3 is TGTGCCAGCAGTTTCTCCGGTACTGGAAACACCATATATTTT. Translated, it gives CASSFSGTGNTIYF.

The genes are TRBV5-4 and TRBJ1-4; D is unclear. Germline loops: CDR1 SGHNT, CDR2 YYREEE (reference sequence). V lost 4 bases and J lost 4, with 11 bases in between. This CDR3 is 14 amino acids long. CDR3 coding DNA: TGTGCCAGCAGCCCCGACGCTAATAATGAAAAACTGTTTTTT. It is translated as CASSPDANNEKLFF.

The J gene is TRBJ1-1, the V gene TRBV5-1, with D uncertain. The CDR3 runs 15 residues. V was shortened by 3 bases and J by 5 bases, with 17 bases between the two germline ends. In germline, CDR1 is SGHRS, CDR2 YFSETQ. The CDR3 region has the DNA TGCGCCAGCAGCTATTCGGAAGGGCGACGAACTGAAGCTTTCTTT. Amino acid sequence: CASSYSEGRRTEAFF.

V and J are TRBV6-6 and TRBJ1-2, with D possibly TRBD1 on 6 matching bases. Germline V CDR1 and CDR2: MNHNY, SVGAGI (reference sequence). Between the trimmed V and J ends, which lost 2 bases and 6 bases, there was a span of 16 bases. This CDR3 has 15 residues. CDR3 protein: CASSYNGGRGDGYTF. CDR3 bases: TGTGCCAGCAGTTACAACGGGGGGCGAGGTGATGGCTACACCTTC.

This sequence joins TRBV4-1 and TRBJ1-4; the match to TRBD1 covers 7 bases. Trimming took 5 bases from V and 3 from J; bases not matched to a gene: 6. The CDR3 has 15 residues. The germline gives CDR1 MGHRA, CDR2 YSYEKL. The CDR3 is CASSVTGTANEKLFF. The CDR3 DNA sequence: TGCGCCAGCAGCGTGACAGGGACAGCTAATGAAAAACTGTTTTTT.

Within the sample, this clone is medium-sized (0.01 to 0.1%). The CDR3 loop reads CASSEDGHYEQYF. The CDR3 region has the DNA TGTGCCTCTTCCGAGGATGGGCACTACGAGCAGTACTTC. The gene calls are TRBV7-9 and TRBJ2-7; D unclear. Germline values: CDR1 SEHNR, CDR2 FQNEAQ (reference sequence). CDR3 length equals 13 residues. V gave up 11 bases and J gave up 3 bases, with 17 bases separating them.

This clone has more than one count but fewer than ten. The chain is built from TRBV28 and TRBJ1-1, with D perhaps matching TRBD1 (5 bases). The CDR3 spans 13 residues. V was trimmed by 7 bases and J by 2 bases, leaving 11 bases between them. From germline, CDR1 is MDHEN and CDR2 SYDVKM. The CDR3 sequence: CASIVQGNTEAFF. The CDR3 DNA is TGTGCCAGCATAGTTCAGGGAAACACTGAAGCTTTCTTT.

The chain carries TRBV15 and TRBJ2-3; D is ambiguous. Per germline, CDR1 LNHNV and CDR2 YYDKDF (reference sequence). V was trimmed by 0 bases and J by 4 bases, leaving 5 bases between them. This CDR3 is built from 13 residues. CDR3 in amino acids: CATSRDMADTQYF. The DNA for the CDR3 is TGTGCCACCAGCAGAGATATGGCAGATACGCAGTATTTT. Using reference TRBV15 and TRBJ2-3 for the parts outside the CDR3, the full variable domain is DAMVIQNPRYQVTQFGKPVTLSCSQTLNHNVMYWYQQKSSQAPKLLFHYYDKDFNNEADTPDNFQSRRPNTSFCFLDIRSPGLGDTAMYLCATSRDMADTQYFGPGTRLTVL.

V usage is TRBV30 and J usage is TRBJ2-3; D possibly matches TRBD1 or TRBD2 (6 bases each). This CDR3 contains 16 residues. V was shortened by 6 bases and J by 4 bases, with 23 bases between the two germline ends. Germline CDR1 reads GTSNPN; CDR2 reads SVGIG (reference sequence). CDR3 sequence (DNA): TGTGCCTGCCAAGGGAAAGGAGGGGGTTTCGCAGATACGCAGTATTTT. Amino acid sequence: CACQGKGGGFADTQYF. Full variable domain (remainder filled in from reference TRBV30 and TRBJ2-3): SQTIHQWPATLVQPVGSPLSLECTVEGTSNPNLYWYRQAAGRGLQLLFYSVGIGQISSEVPQNLSASRPQDRQFILSSKKLLLSDSGFYLCACQGKGGGFADTQYFGPGTRLTVL.

The chain joins TRBV6-1 to TRBJ2-7; 11 positions agree with TRBD2. Trimming cost V 2 bases and J 7 bases; bases outside gene matches: 16. The V gene's germline CDR1 is MNHNS and CDR2 SASEGT. The CDR3 sequence is 18 residues long. CDR3 loop: CASSERSASGGFAWEQYF. The CDR3 DNA sequence: TGTGCCAGCAGTGAAAGATCGGCTAGCGGGGGGTTCGCATGGGAGCAGTACTTC.

This sequence joins TRBV5-5 and TRBJ1-4, with TRBD1 identical over 10 bases. From germline, CDR1 is SGHKS and CDR2 YYEKEE (reference sequence). The CDR3 length is 15 residues. The J segment lost 6 bases and the V segment lost 4 bases, leaving 6 bases of the junction unmatched. Here the CDR3 reads CASSRSGTGDEKLFF. The DNA for the CDR3 is TGTGCCAGCAGCCGATCCGGGACAGGGGATGAAAAACTGTTTTTT.

V gene TRBV30 combines with J gene TRBJ1-1, with 10 bases lining up with TRBD1. Germline CDR1 GTSNPN, CDR2 SVGIG (reference sequence). V was pared by 3 bases and J by 3 bases, with 19 bases of the junction left unmatched. The CDR3 extends over 19 amino acids. The CDR3 region is CAWSKFPGQGPRGDTEAFF. In nucleotides, the CDR3 is TGTGCCTGGAGCAAATTTCCGGGACAGGGGCCCCGGGGTGACACTGAAGCTTTCTTT.

The genes are TRBV5-1 and TRBJ1-2; no clear D. V lost 2 bases to trimming and J lost 6 bases, with 8 bases between them. The length of the CDR3 is 12 residues. In germline, CDR1 is SGHRS, CDR2 YFSETQ. Here the CDR3 reads CASSLAGDGYTF. DNA of the CDR3: TGCGCCAGCAGCTTAGCTGGTGATGGCTACACCTTC.

This clone was observed a single time. Mismatch with germline at one junction end may stem from a read error. This chain links TRBV7-7 with TRBJ2-5, with 13 bases lining up with TRBD2. The germline CDR1 and CDR2 sequences are SSHAT and FNYEAQ (reference sequence). This CDR3 has 17 amino acids. CDR3 DNA sequence: TGTGCTAGCAGCCCCACACTAGCGGGAGGGCCTGGGGAGACCCAGTACTTC. Its protein product is CASSPTLAGGPGETQYF. Full variable domain (rest looked up from reference TRBV7-7 and TRBJ2-5): GAGVSQSPRYKVTKRGQDVTLRCDPISSHATLYWYQQALGQGPEFLTYFNYEAQPDKSGLPSDRFSAERPEGSISTLTIQRTEQRDSAMYRCASSPTLAGGPGETQYFGPGTRLLVL.

The chain is built from TRBV27 and TRBJ2-1; TRBD2 matches 10 bases. The CDR3 contains 17 residues. V shed 9 bases, J shed 6 bases, and the junction held 17 bases outside the gene matches. Germline V lookup: CDR1 MNHEY, CDR2 SMNVEV (reference sequence). The CDR3 protein is CARIRAGGPICGNEQFF. The DNA for the CDR3 is TGTGCCAGGATCCGAGCGGGAGGGCCTATATGTGGCAATGAGCAGTTCTTC.

V and J are TRBV5-1 and TRBJ2-2, with D tentatively TRBD1 (6 bases). The CDR3 runs to 15 residues. V was clipped by 9 bases and J by 7 bases, with 22 bases between them. CDR1 SGHRS and CDR2 YFSETQ come from the germline V gene. This chain's CDR3 is CATTTGTMGIGELFF. Written as DNA, the CDR3 is TGCGCCACTACAACCGGGACAATGGGGATCGGGGAGCTGTTTTTT.

This chain joins TRBV9 and TRBJ2-7; 11 bases align to TRBD2. From germline, CDR1 is SGDLS and CDR2 YYNGEE. This CDR3 is 15 amino acids long. The V segment lost 3 bases and the J segment 2 bases; nucleotides outside the gene matches: 4. DNA for the CDR3: TGTGCCAGCAGCGGGGGACTAGCGGAACCCTACGAGCAGTACTTC. Encoded protein: CASSGGLAEPYEQYF.

This clone has more than one count but fewer than ten. The chain recombines TRBV14 with TRBJ2-7; no clear D. Looked up from germline, CDR1 is SGHDN and CDR2 is FVKESK. Trimming cost V 0 bases and J 3 bases, with 9 bases left between them. The CDR3 extends over 14 amino acids. The DNA of the CDR3 is TGTGCCAGCAGCCAAGACCTTGGGCTCTACGAGCAGTACTTC. This translates into CASSQDLGLYEQYF.

This clone came up once. The chain recombines TRBV28 with TRBJ2-3, with D possibly TRBD1 on 5 matching bases. V lost 2 bases to trimming and J lost 0 bases, with 12 bases between them. This CDR3 is built from 16 residues. Per the germline V gene, CDR1 is MDHEN and CDR2 is SYDVKM. The CDR3 region has the DNA TGTGCCAGCAGTTTACGGGCAGGGTCTAGCACAGATACGCAGTATTTT. This translates into CASSLRAGSSTDTQYF. Supplemented by reference TRBV28 and TRBJ2-3, the full variable domain reads DVKVTQSSRYLVKRTGEKVFLECVQDMDHENMFWYRQDPGLGLRLIYFSYDVKMKEKGDIPEGYSVSREKKERFSLILESASTNQTSMYLCASSLRAGSSTDTQYFGPGTRLTVL.

To note about this clone: One junction end does not reproduce the germline sequence, and a read error may be involved. The same CDR3 arises from other DNA sequences in this sample as well. The chain joins TRBV7-9 to TRBJ1-1; no firm D call. Germline CDR1 is SEHNR and CDR2 is FQNEAQ (reference sequence). The CDR3 is 13 residues long. The CDR3 protein is CASSLDMNTEAFF. CDR3 coding DNA: TGTGCCAGCAGTTTAGACATGAACACTGAAGCTTTCTTT.

V is TRBV4-1 and J is TRBJ1-5, with D tentatively TRBD1 (6 bases). In germline, CDR1 is MGHRA, CDR2 YSYEKL. The CDR3 runs to 15 residues. Trimming removed 1 base at V and 2 bases at J, with 9 bases between. The CDR3 sequence: CASSQVAGGNQPQHF. The CDR3 DNA reads as TGCGCCAGCAGCCAAGTTGCAGGGGGCAATCAGCCCCAGCATTTT.

This chain joins TRBV4-1 and TRBJ2-7, with D perhaps given as TRBD1 or TRBD2 (5 bases each). Germline V lookup: CDR1 MGHRA, CDR2 YSYEKL. The CDR3 covers 13 residues. V was cut by 4 bases and J by 3 bases, with 10 bases left in between. The DNA of the CDR3 is TGCGCCAGCAGCCTGGGACCGTACTACGAGCAGTACTTC. It encodes CASSLGPYYEQYF.

This chain connects TRBV27 to TRBJ1-6, with a weak D call TRBD1 (6 bases). The V end was cut by 2 bases, the J end by 7 bases, with 9 bases between. Germline values: CDR1 MNHEY, CDR2 SMNVEV (reference sequence). This CDR3 is built from 14 residues. CDR3 nucleotides: TGTGCCAGCAGTTTACAGGGGTGGAATTCACCCCTCCACTTT. Encoded protein: CASSLQGWNSPLHF.